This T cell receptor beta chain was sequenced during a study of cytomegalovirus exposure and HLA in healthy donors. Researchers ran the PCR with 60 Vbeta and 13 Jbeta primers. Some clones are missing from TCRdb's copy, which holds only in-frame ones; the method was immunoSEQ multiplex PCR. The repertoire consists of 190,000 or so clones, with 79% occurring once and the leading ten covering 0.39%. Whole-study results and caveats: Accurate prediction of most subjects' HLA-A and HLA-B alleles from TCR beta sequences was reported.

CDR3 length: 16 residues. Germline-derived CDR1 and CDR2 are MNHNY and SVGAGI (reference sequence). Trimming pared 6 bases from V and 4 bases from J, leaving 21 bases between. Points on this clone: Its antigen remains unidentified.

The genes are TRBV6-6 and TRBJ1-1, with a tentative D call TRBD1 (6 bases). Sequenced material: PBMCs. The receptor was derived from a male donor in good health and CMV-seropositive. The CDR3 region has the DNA TGTGCCAGCAGCAGTCTTTTTGGGGGCAGGGCCACTGAAGCTTTCTTT. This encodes CASSSLFGGRATEAFF.